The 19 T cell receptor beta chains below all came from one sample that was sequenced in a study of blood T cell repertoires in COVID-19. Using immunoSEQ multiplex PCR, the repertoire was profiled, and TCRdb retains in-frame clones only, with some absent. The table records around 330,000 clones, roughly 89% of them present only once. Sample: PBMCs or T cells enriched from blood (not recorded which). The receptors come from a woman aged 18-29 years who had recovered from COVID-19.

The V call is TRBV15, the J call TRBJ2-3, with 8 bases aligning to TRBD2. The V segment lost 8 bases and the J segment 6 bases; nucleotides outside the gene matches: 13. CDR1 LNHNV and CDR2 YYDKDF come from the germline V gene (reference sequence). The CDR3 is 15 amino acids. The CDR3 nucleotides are TGTGCCACCCGGACGGGGGCAGCGGGAGCGGATACGCAGTATTTT. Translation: CATRTGAAGADTQYF.

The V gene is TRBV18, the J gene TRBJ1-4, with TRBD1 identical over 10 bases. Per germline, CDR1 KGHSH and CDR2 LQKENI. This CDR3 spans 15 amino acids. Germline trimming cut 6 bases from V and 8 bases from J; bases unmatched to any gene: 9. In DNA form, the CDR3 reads TGTGCCAGCTCCCAACGGACAGGGGGGAGAGAAAAACTGTTTTTT. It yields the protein CASSQRTGGREKLFF.

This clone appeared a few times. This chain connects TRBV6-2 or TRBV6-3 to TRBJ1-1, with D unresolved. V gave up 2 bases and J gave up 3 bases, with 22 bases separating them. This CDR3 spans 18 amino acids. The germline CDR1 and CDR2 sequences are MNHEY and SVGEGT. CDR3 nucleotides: TGTGCCAGCAGTTACAGCGGCCACGGATACCGCCTAGACACTGAAGCTTTCTTT. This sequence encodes CASSYSGHGYRLDTEAFF.

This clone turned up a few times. The CDR3 reads CASSLGSGMPYNEQFF. The CDR3 DNA follows: TGTGCCAGCAGTTTGGGAAGCGGGATGCCCTACAATGAGCAGTTCTTC. The chain couples TRBV28 to TRBJ2-1; TRBD2 aligns across 7 bases. This CDR3 contains 16 residues. Germline assignment: CDR1 MDHEN and CDR2 SYDVKM. J gave up 2 bases and V 3 bases, and 7 bases lay outside the gene matches.

CDR3 sequence: CASSVLGPGRLLNTEAFF. As DNA, the CDR3 is TGTGCCAGCAGTGTCCTGGGGCCAGGGAGGCTCTTAAACACTGAAGCTTTCTTT. The chain carries TRBV2 and TRBJ1-1; tentative D call: TRBD1 (5 bases). V was clipped by 4 bases and J by 2 bases, with 23 bases between them. This CDR3 region has 18 residues. In germline, CDR1 is SNHLY, CDR2 FYNNEI.

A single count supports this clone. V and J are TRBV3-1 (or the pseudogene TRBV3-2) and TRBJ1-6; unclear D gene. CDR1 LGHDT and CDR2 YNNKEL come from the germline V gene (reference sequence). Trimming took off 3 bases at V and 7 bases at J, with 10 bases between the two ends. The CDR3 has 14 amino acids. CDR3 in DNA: TGTGCCAGCAGCCACAGAGGACTGAATTCACCCCTCCACTTT. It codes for CASSHRGLNSPLHF.

CDR3 protein: CASKVGLAGLNEQYF. The DNA of the CDR3 is TGCGCCAGCAAAGTTGGACTAGCGGGGTTGAACGAGCAGTACTTC. V is TRBV5-1 and J is TRBJ2-7; 12 nucleotides match TRBD2. CDR1 is SGHRS, CDR2 YFSETQ, per germline. CDR3 length equals 15 residues. The V gene end was trimmed by 6 bases and the J gene end by 5 bases; junction bases not matched to a gene: 9.

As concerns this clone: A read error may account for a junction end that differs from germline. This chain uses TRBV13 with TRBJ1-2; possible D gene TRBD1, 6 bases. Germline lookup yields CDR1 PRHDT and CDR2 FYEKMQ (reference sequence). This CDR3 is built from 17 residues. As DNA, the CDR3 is TGTGCCAGCAGGTTAGGGGGAGGCGTGAGGGAAAACTATGGCTACACCTTC. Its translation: CASRLGGGVRENYGYTF.

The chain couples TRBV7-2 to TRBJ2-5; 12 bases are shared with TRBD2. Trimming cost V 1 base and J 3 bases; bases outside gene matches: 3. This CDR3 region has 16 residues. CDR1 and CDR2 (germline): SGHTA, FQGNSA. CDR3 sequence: CASSLVTSGGKETQYF. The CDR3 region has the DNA TGTGCCAGCAGCTTAGTAACTAGCGGGGGGAAAGAGACCCAGTACTTC.

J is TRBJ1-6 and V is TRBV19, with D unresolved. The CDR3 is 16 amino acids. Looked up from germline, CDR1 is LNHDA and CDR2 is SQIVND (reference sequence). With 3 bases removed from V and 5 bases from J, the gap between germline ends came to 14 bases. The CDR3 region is CASSISAAADNSPLHF. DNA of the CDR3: TGTGCCAGTAGTATTTCGGCGGCAGCGGATAATTCACCCCTCCACTTT.

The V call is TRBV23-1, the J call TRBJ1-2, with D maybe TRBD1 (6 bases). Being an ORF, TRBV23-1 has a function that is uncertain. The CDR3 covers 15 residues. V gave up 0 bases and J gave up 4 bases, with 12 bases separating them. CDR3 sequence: CASSQSHRVIYGYTF. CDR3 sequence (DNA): TGCGCCAGCAGTCAATCCCACAGGGTTATCTATGGCTACACCTTC.

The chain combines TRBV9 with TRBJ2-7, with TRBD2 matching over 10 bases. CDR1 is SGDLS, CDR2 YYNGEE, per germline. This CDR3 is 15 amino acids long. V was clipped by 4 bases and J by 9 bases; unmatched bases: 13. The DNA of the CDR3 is TGTGCCAGCAGCCCTACCGGGACTAGCGTTTCTGGGCAGTACTTC. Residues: CASSPTGTSVSGQYF.

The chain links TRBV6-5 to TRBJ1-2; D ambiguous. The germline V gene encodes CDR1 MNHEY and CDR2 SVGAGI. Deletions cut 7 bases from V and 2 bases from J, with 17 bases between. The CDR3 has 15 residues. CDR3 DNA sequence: TGTGCCAGCACCTCCGGGAGGGTAGTAAACTATGGCTACACCTTC. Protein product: CASTSGRVVNYGYTF.

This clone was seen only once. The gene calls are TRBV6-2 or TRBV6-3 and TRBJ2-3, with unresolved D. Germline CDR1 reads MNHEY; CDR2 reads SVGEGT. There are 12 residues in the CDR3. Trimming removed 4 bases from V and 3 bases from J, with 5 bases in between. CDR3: CASSLSTDTQYF. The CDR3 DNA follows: TGTGCCAGCAGTTTATCTACAGATACGCAGTATTTT.

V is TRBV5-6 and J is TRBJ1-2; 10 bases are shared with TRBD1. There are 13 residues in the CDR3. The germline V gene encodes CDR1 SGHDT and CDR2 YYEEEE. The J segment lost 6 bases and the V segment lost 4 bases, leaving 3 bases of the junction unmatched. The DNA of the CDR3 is TGTGCCAGCAGCCCGGACAGGGGGAATGGCTACACCTTC. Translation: CASSPDRGNGYTF.

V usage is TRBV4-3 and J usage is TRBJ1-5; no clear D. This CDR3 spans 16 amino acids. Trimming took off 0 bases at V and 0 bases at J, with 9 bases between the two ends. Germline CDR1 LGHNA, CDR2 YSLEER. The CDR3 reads CASSQDRRYSNQPQHF. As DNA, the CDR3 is TGCGCCAGCAGCCAAGATCGCAGGTATAGCAATCAGCCCCAGCATTTT.

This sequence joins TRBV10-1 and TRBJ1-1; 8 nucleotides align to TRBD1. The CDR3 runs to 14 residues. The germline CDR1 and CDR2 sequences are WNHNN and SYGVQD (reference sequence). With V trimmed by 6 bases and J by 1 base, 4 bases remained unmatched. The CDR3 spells CASRWDRRNTEAFF. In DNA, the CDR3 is TGCGCCAGCAGATGGGACAGGAGGAACACTGAAGCTTTCTTT.

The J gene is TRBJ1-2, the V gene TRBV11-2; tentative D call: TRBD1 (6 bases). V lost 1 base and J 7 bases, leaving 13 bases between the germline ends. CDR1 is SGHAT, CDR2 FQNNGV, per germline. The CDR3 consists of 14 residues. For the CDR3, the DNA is TGTGCCAGCAGCTTAGCCGGGGGGCATGGTGGCTACACCTTC. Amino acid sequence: CASSLAGGHGGYTF.

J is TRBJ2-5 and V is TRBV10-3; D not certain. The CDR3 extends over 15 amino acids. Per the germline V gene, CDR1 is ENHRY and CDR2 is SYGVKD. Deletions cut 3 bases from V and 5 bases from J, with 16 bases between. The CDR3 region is CAISDGTPGWETQYF. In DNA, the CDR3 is TGTGCCATCAGTGATGGCACCCCGGGTTGGGAGACCCAGTACTTC.